This T cell receptor beta chain is drawn from a study of identical twins. TCRdb recomputed calls from the 5' RACE reads with MiXCR, one row per CDR3 protein. The sample has about 470,000 distinct CDR3 sequences; approximately 24% are singletons. Germline CDR1 reads SGHRS; CDR2 reads YFSETQ. This CDR3 contains 16 residues. J was trimmed by 6 bases and V by 0 bases; bases with no gene match: 11. This clonotype was seen a few times. The same data also contributed to another study, on T cells expressing NK-cell markers. That source notes: Uncertainty persisted over the HCMV specificity of expanded NKG2C+ T cell clones.

This TCR came from a woman aged 18-29 years in good health. Sequenced material: CD4+ T cells sorted from blood. The chain links TRBV5-1 to TRBJ2-7, with 8 bases matching TRBD2. CDR3 loop: CASSLGHGTRRVEQYF. The CDR3, as DNA: TGCGCCAGCAGCTTGGGGCACGGGACTAGAAGGGTCGAGCAGTACTTC. The complete variable domain, with remaining parts taken from reference TRBV5-1 and TRBJ2-7, reads KAGVTQTPRYLIKTRGQQVTLSCSPISGHRSVSWYQQTPGQGLQFLFEYFSETQRNKGNFPGRFSGRQFSNSRSEMNVSTLELGDSALYLCASSLGHGTRRVEQYFGPGTRLTVT.